A selection of T cell receptor beta chains follows, all from one sample in a study of blood T cells in healthy people across ages. TCRdb used MiXCR to reprocess the 5' RACE reads, holding one entry per CDR3 protein. The table has 980,000 or so distinct CDR3 sequences, around 46% seen once. The sequenced material came from blood. The source of these receptors is a man aged 25-45 years in good health. Each CDR3 is given with its conserved first and last residue.

j_gene: TRBJ2-7
v_gene: TRBV5-1
CDR3aa: CASSSGDSNNYEQYF

j_gene: TRBJ1-1
v_gene: TRBV6-1
CDR3aa: CASSASGAGSTEAFF

j_gene: TRBJ2-1
v_gene: TRBV20-1
CDR3aa: CSGSREWEQFF

j_gene: TRBJ2-3
v_gene: TRBV20-1
CDR3aa: CSASVWTGRPDTQYF

j_gene: TRBJ2-7
v_gene: TRBV4-2
CDR3aa: CASSQERSAGSYNEQYF

j_gene: TRBJ2-2
v_gene: TRBV12-3/TRBV12-4
CDR3aa: CASSVVQPGELFF

j_gene: TRBJ1-5
v_gene: TRBV6-2/TRBV6-3
CDR3aa: CASSSAGVDQPQHF

j_gene: TRBJ1-2
v_gene: TRBV7-8
CDR3aa: CASSLGMTNYGYTF

j_gene: TRBJ2-7
v_gene: TRBV29-1
CDR3aa: CSLGRGLIDEQYF

j_gene: TRBJ1-5
v_gene: TRBV2
CDR3aa: CASIGQGNQPQHF

j_gene: TRBJ2-2
v_gene: TRBV3-1
CDR3aa: CASSQAGANTGELFF

j_gene: TRBJ1-6
v_gene: TRBV10-3
CDR3aa: CAISDNMGGNSPLHF

j_gene: TRBJ1-6
v_gene: TRBV2
CDR3aa: CASSIRDPTSPLHF

j_gene: TRBJ1-2
v_gene: TRBV6-5
CDR3aa: CASSYSTENYGYTF

j_gene: NA
v_gene: TRBV5-6
CDR3aa: CASSLVPDPNEQYF

j_gene: TRBJ1-4
v_gene: TRBV29-1
CDR3aa: CSVVVSDDFNEKLFF

j_gene: TRBJ2-7
v_gene: TRBV4-1
CDR3aa: CASGYRVTGYEQYF

j_gene: TRBJ2-4
v_gene: TRBV2
CDR3aa: CASDQGKNIQYF

j_gene: TRBJ2-3
v_gene: TRBV4-1
CDR3aa: CASRGRGATDTQYF

j_gene: TRBJ1-6
v_gene: TRBV12-3/TRBV12-4
CDR3aa: CASSLTRDRRAYNSPLHF

j_gene: TRBJ1-2
v_gene: TRBV27
CDR3aa: CASSLAPGPRTGKGYGYTF

j_gene: TRBJ1-2
v_gene: TRBV4-3
CDR3aa: CASSQGVLANYGYTF

j_gene: TRBJ2-2
v_gene: TRBV5-1
CDR3aa: CASSVPQGSGELFF

j_gene: TRBJ1-5
v_gene: TRBV3-1
CDR3aa: CASSQGSGRGQPQHF

j_gene: TRBJ1-5
v_gene: TRBV2
CDR3aa: CASVGESNQPQHF

j_gene: TRBJ2-1
v_gene: TRBV20-1
CDR3aa: CSAIDRTSSYNEQFF

j_gene: TRBJ2-7
v_gene: TRBV29-1
CDR3aa: CSVPSRVLRAHKHEQYF

j_gene: TRBJ1-2
v_gene: TRBV2
CDR3aa: CAIVGQGTKGYTF

j_gene: TRBJ2-1
v_gene: TRBV20-1
CDR3aa: CSAKKGTSGARINEQFF

j_gene: TRBJ2-5
v_gene: TRBV11-2
CDR3aa: CASSLGAQGHETQYF

j_gene: TRBJ2-7
v_gene: TRBV6-5
CDR3aa: CASRRGVTYEQYF

j_gene: TRBJ1-2
v_gene: TRBV20-1
CDR3aa: CSARVSGQGGGYTF

j_gene: TRBJ2-7
v_gene: TRBV7-9
CDR3aa: CASSGRAFAVEQYF

j_gene: TRBJ1-4
v_gene: TRBV7-8
CDR3aa: CASSRDQGRILFF

j_gene: TRBJ1-1
v_gene: TRBV5-6
CDR3aa: CASSLEGRPNTEAFF

j_gene: TRBJ2-3
v_gene: TRBV5-4
CDR3aa: CASSFRSGGLDTQYF

j_gene: TRBJ2-7
v_gene: TRBV2
CDR3aa: CASSAPGTGFDEQYF

j_gene: NA
v_gene: TRBV5-4
CDR3aa: CASSLRTSEGETQYF

j_gene: TRBJ1-5
v_gene: TRBV20-1
CDR3aa: CSARDSRTQPQHF

j_gene: TRBJ1-2
v_gene: TRBV7-2
CDR3aa: CASRVNPGHGSYGYTF

j_gene: TRBJ1-4
v_gene: TRBV27
CDR3aa: CASSLSWGSLATGVEKLFF

j_gene: TRBJ2-4
v_gene: TRBV7-2
CDR3aa: CASSFRTGGGSKNIQYF

j_gene: TRBJ2-3
v_gene: TRBV20-1
CDR3aa: CSASKGGSTDTQYF

j_gene: NA
v_gene: TRBV6-6
CDR3aa: CASSYSEEVHEQYF

j_gene: TRBJ1-2
v_gene: TRBV7-9
CDR3aa: CASSRRDRNYGYTF

j_gene: TRBJ2-3
v_gene: TRBV5-1
CDR3aa: CASSPGRGLADTQYF

j_gene: TRBJ2-1
v_gene: TRBV20-1
CDR3aa: CTPTGQGRNNEQFF

j_gene: TRBJ2-3
v_gene: TRBV4-2
CDR3aa: CASSQAQLASDTQYF

j_gene: TRBJ2-7
v_gene: TRBV27
CDR3aa: CASSPLAQGYEQYF

j_gene: TRBJ2-1
v_gene: TRBV7-6
CDR3aa: CASSDLRDRVGSEQFF

j_gene: TRBJ2-7
v_gene: TRBV10-3
CDR3aa: CAISDRDPPYEQYF

j_gene: TRBJ2-3
v_gene: TRBV9
CDR3aa: CASSGRTSWQTDTQYF

j_gene: NA
v_gene: TRBV28
CDR3aa: CASSSLIYEQYF